This T cell receptor beta chain was identified in a study of T-cell reconstitution after alpha-beta-depleted transplantation in children. About this clonotype itself: Its antigen is undetermined.

Study-level results: It was reported that alpha-beta T cells came from several hundred expanded graft clones (about two months after transplant). Fresh T-cell production supplied most of the T-cell counts and diversity seen one year after transplant.

The V and J ends lost 0 bases and 0 bases respectively, with 12 bases between them. Per germline, CDR1 SGHRS and CDR2 YFSETQ. The CDR3 extends over 16 amino acids. As it was prepared, the TCRbeta library received unique molecular identifiers. One entry per CDR3 protein results from TCRdb running MiXCR on the PCR reads. Here the sample spans just over 950,000 distinct CDR3 sequences, roughly 29% being singletons. The receptor comes from a boy under two years old who had a stem cell transplant for SCID, so the T cells may come from the graft donor. The V and J genes are TRBV5-1 and TRBJ1-2; D is ambiguous. The starting material was PBMCs, mostly from graft donor cells, obtained 360 days after TCRalphabeta/CD19-depleted stem cell transplant. The CDR3 DNA sequence: TGCGCCAGCAGCTTGGCCGTGTCAGGCCCTAACTATGGCTACACCTTC. Encoded protein: CASSLAVSGPNYGYTF.